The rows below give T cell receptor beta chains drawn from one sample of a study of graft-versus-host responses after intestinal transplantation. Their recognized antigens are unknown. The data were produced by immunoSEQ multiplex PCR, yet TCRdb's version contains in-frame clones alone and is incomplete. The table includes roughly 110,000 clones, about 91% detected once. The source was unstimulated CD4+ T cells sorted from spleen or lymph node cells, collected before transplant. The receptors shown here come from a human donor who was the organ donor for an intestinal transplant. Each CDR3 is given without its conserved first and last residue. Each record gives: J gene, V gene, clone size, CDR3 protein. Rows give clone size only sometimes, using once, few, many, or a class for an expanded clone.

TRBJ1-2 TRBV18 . ASSVGQSYGYT
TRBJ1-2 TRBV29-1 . SVGKMLFGDGYT
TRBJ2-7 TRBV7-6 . ASSLGRGASYEQY
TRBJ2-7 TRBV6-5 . ASSVTAYEQY
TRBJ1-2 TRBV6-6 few ASRVGDYGYT
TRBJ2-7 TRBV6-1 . ASSPLTSGFYEQY
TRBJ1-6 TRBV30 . AWTIGRYLH
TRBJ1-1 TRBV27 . AIPKVPGQGAPNTEAF
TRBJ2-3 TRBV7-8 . ASSFSLAGLSTDTQY
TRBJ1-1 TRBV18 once ASSKQGAHTEAF
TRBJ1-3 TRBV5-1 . ASRPQGALRNTIY
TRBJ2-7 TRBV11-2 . ASSSFSGQGSYEQY
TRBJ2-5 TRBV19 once ASSIKGQQETQY
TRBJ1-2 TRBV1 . TSSLEGDGREYYGYT
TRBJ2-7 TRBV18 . ASSSEQAYEQY
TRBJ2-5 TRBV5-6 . ASSPGLARETQY
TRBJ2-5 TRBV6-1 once ASSLQGALETQY
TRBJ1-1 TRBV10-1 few ASRDSLNTEAF
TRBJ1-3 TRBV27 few ASSPNGLSGNTIY
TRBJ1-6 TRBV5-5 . ASRTQGQGASPLH
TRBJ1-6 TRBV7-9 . ASSYLTGEGSPLH
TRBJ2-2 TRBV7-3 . ASGFAGSTGELF
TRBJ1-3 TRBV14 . ASSRPGRGRNTIY
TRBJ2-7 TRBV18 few ASSPGLSYEQY
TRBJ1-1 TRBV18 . ASSPRDRALMNTEAF
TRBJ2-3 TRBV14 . ASRRNTGSTDTQY
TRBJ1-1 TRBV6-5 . ASRGTGQTFGEAF
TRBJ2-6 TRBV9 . ASSVELTSASGANVLT
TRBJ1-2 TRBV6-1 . ASSEFDYGYT
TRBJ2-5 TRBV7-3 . ASSTDSGTQY
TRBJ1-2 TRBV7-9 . ASRWDRDGYT
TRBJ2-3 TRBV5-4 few ASSLGVAGVRDTQY
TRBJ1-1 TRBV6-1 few ASSDQGHTNTEAF
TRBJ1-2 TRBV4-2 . ASSQGNPGSGSYT
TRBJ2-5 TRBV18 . ASSRQRGGGETQY
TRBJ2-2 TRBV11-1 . ASSLVRGNTGELF
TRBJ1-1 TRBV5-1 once ASSLEGRGTGTEAF
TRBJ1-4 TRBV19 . ASSISWTAATNEKLF
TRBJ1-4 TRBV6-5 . ASSYLQGPDNEKLF